The sequence of this T cell receptor (beta chain) was determined in a study of a mutant IDH1 vaccine in newly diagnosed glioma. The CDR3 spans 15 residues. J gave up 2 bases and V 4 bases, and 7 bases lay outside the gene matches. Germline CDR1 and CDR2: MGHRA and YSYEKL. In regard to this clone: Its matching antigen is unknown.

Regarding time point: week 47, end of study. The content of each vaccine dose was 300 ug of mutant IDH1 20-mer peptide, and topical imiquimod accompanied it. This table comes from immunoSEQ multiplex PCR, and its TCRdb copy is limited to in-frame clones, with some not included. The table shows over 30,000 clones, with more than 75% occurring only once. This TCR was sampled from a woman aged 25 to 39 with glioma. The genes are TRBV4-1 and TRBJ2-7; 8 nucleotides match TRBD1. The material sequenced was PBMCs, taken from a glioma patient whose treatment included an IDH1 peptide vaccine. In DNA, the CDR3 is TGCGCCAGCAGCCCCGGAGGGACAGGCCCCTACGAGCAGTACTTC. Translation gives CASSPGGTGPYEQYF.